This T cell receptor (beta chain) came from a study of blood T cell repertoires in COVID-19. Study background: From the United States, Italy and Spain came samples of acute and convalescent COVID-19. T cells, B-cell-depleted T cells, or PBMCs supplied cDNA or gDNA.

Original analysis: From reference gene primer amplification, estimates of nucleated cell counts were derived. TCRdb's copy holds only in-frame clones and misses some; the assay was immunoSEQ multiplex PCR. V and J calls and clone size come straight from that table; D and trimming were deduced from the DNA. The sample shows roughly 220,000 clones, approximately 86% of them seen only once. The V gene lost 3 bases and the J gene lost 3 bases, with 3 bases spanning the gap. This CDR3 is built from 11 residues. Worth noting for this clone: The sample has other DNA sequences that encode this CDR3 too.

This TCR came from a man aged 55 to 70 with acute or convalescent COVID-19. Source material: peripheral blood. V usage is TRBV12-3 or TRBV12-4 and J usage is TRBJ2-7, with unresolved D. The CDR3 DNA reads TGTGCCAGCAGTTTTCTCTACGAGCAGTACTTC. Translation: CASSFLYEQYF.